This T cell receptor (beta chain) derives from a study of T-cell reconstitution after alpha-beta-depleted transplantation in children. Unique molecular identifiers were incorporated when the TCRbeta library was constructed. A single record per CDR3 protein comes from TCRdb applying MiXCR to the PCR reads. Here the sample spans some 310,000 distinct CDR3 sequences, around 20% being singletons. V was trimmed by 6 bases and J by 8 bases, leaving 19 bases between them. CDR3 size: 14 residues. Germline V gene sequence: CDR1 DFQATT, CDR2 SNEGSKA (reference sequence). This clonotype was seen more than once but under ten times.

The starting material was PBMCs, mostly from graft donor cells, obtained 180 days after TCRalphabeta/CD19-depleted stem cell transplant. The chain has TRBV20-1 and TRBJ1-4; D might be TRBD1 (5 bases). The receptor was derived from a male patient aged 10 to 17 who had a stem cell transplant for acute lymphoblastic leukemia, so the T cells may come from the graft donor. CDR3 nucleotide sequence: TGCAGTGCCCAGGAACCGGGGGGGATCGAAAAACTGTTTTTT. Translating gives CSAQEPGGIEKLFF.